The 27 T cell receptor beta chains reported below all come from one sample, sequenced in a study of cytomegalovirus exposure and HLA in healthy donors. This table comes from immunoSEQ multiplex PCR, and its TCRdb copy is limited to in-frame clones, with some not included. The data contain some 130,000 clones, 82% of them singletons. Sequencing was carried out using PBMCs. The receptors shown here come from a man aged 25-40 years in good health and CMV-seropositive.

This chain connects TRBV6-1 to TRBJ1-5; 7 bases map to TRBD1. Germline lookup yields CDR1 MNHNS and CDR2 SASEGT. V lost 4 bases, J lost 2 bases, and 11 bases stayed unmatched. This CDR3 contains 17 residues. In DNA, the CDR3 is TGTGCCAGCAGTGCGAGGTTCCAGGGGGATGGCAATCAGCCCCAGCATTTT. Residues: CASSARFQGDGNQPQHF.

The chain couples TRBV5-6 to TRBJ2-7; 7 bases agree with TRBD2. CDR3 length: 15 amino acids. CDR1 SGHDT and CDR2 YYEEEE come from the germline V gene. The V segment lost 5 bases and the J segment 3 bases; nucleotides outside the gene matches: 11. The CDR3 DNA follows: TGTGCCAGCAGAACCACCGGGACTACGCACTACGAGCAGTACTTC. Its translation: CASRTTGTTHYEQYF.

This clone turned up a few times. V gene TRBV15 combines with J gene TRBJ1-4, with a possible D match to TRBD1 (6 bases). The germline gives CDR1 LNHNV, CDR2 YYDKDF (reference sequence). The CDR3 has 15 amino acids. V gave up 0 bases and J gave up 5 bases, with 10 bases separating them. CDR3 residues: CATSREERGNEKLFF. The CDR3 DNA follows: TGTGCCACCAGCAGAGAGGAGAGGGGGAATGAAAAACTGTTTTTT.

This chain links TRBV5-4 with TRBJ2-6; 7 bases line up with TRBD1. V gave up 4 bases and J gave up 7 bases; unmatched junction bases: 8. Looked up from germline, CDR1 is SGHNT and CDR2 is YYREEE (reference sequence). The length of the CDR3 is 15 residues. Here the CDR3 reads CASSTRQGRANVLTF. In DNA form, the CDR3 reads TGTGCCAGCAGCACCCGACAGGGTCGAGCCAACGTCCTGACTTTC.

The rearrangement links TRBV7-3 to TRBJ2-7; 8 nucleotides agree with TRBD2. Germline-derived CDR1 and CDR2 are SGHTA and FQGTGA. CDR3 size: 15 residues. The junction had 6 bases not matched to a gene; V was cut back by 5 bases and J by 0 bases. CDR3 region: CASSTGGGPSYEQYF. In DNA form, the CDR3 reads TGTGCCAGCAGCACCGGGGGGGGGCCCTCCTACGAGCAGTACTTC.

The chain links TRBV7-3 to TRBJ2-7, with D possibly TRBD2 on 7 matching bases. V shed 2 bases and J shed 6 bases, with 11 bases lying between them. From germline, CDR1 is SGHTA and CDR2 FQGTGA. The CDR3 length is 13 residues. CDR3 region: CASSLSGEGEQYF. CDR3 nucleotides: TGTGCCAGCAGCTTATCAGGGGAGGGCGAGCAGTACTTC.

The V and J genes are TRBV19 and TRBJ1-2; 8 positions match TRBD1. This CDR3 comprises 13 residues. In germline, CDR1 is LNHDA, CDR2 SQIVND (reference sequence). V lost 2 bases and J lost 8; bases outside the gene matches: 4. CDR3 bases: TGTGCCAGTAGTATACAGACAGGGGTAGGCTACACCTTC. Translating it yields CASSIQTGVGYTF.

The chain uses TRBV11-1 and TRBJ1-1; 8 bases match TRBD1. This CDR3 contains 13 residues. Germline CDR1 and CDR2: SGHAT and FQDESV (reference sequence). The V gene end was trimmed by 5 bases and the J gene end by 6 bases; junction bases not matched to a gene: 5. The CDR3 reads CASSRQGRPEAFF. The CDR3 DNA is TGTGCCAGCAGCCGACAGGGGAGACCTGAAGCTTTCTTT.

The V gene is TRBV7-6, the J gene TRBJ2-1, with D possibly matching TRBD2 (5 bases). This CDR3 comprises 16 residues. V lost 1 base and J 0 bases, leaving 10 bases between the germline ends. The germline V gene has CDR1 SGHVS and CDR2 FNYEAQ. This chain's CDR3 is CASSLVLGSSYNEQFF. As DNA, the CDR3 is TGTGCCAGCAGCTTAGTGCTGGGGAGCTCCTACAATGAGCAGTTCTTC.

The gene calls are TRBV7-2 and TRBJ1-1; a weak D match, TRBD1 (5 bases). From germline, CDR1 is SGHTA and CDR2 FQGNSA. With 6 bases removed from V and 4 bases from J, the gap between germline ends came to 15 bases. This CDR3 region has 14 residues. The CDR3 is CASSSQGMVTEAFF. CDR3 nucleotides: TGTGCCAGCAGTTCGCAGGGTATGGTCACTGAAGCTTTCTTT.

This clone has a handful of counts. This chain uses TRBV11-1 with TRBJ1-1, with a tentative D call TRBD1 (5 bases). The CDR3 is 13 residues long. Germline lookup yields CDR1 SGHAT and CDR2 FQDESV (reference sequence). The V gene lost 4 bases and the J gene lost 1 base, with 7 bases spanning the gap. CDR3 bases: TGTGCCAGCAGCTGGACACAGAACACTGAAGCTTTCTTT. This translates into CASSWTQNTEAFF.

The chain couples TRBV28 to TRBJ2-1; the match to TRBD2 covers 11 bases. The CDR3 has 14 amino acids. J lost 7 bases, V lost 5 bases, and 4 bases had no gene match. CDR1 MDHEN and CDR2 SYDVKM come from the germline V gene. The CDR3 nucleotides read TGTGCCAGCAGTACTAGCGGGAGTATTAATGAGCAGTTCTTC. This codes for CASSTSGSINEQFF.

The chain couples TRBV11-3 to TRBJ2-1, with unresolved D. V lost 5 bases, J lost 9 bases, and 14 bases lay in between. In germline, CDR1 is SGHNT, CDR2 YENEEA. The CDR3 is made up of 13 amino acids. The CDR3 DNA reads TGTGCCAGCAGCACGACCCTGACGGGTGAGCAGTTCTTC. The encoded protein is CASSTTLTGEQFF. Together with reference TRBV11-3 and TRBJ2-1, the CDR3 gives the full variable domain: EAGVVQSPRYKIIEKKQPVAFWCNPISGHNTLYWYLQNLGQGPELLIRYENEEAVDDSQLPKDRFSAERLKGVDSTLKIQPAELGDSAVYLCASSTTLTGEQFFGPGTRLTVL.

About this clone itself: Other DNA sequences in this sample translate to the same CDR3. V gene TRBV27 combines with J gene TRBJ2-1; 14 bases fit TRBD2. The ends lost 6 bases at V and 2 bases at J; junction bases unmatched: 0. Germline V CDR1 and CDR2: MNHEY, SMNVEV (reference sequence). This CDR3 has 15 amino acids. The CDR3 reads CASRGLAGAYNEQFF. In DNA, the CDR3 is TGTGCCAGCAGGGGACTAGCGGGGGCCTACAATGAGCAGTTCTTC.

V and J are TRBV4-1 and TRBJ2-7; TRBD2 aligns across 9 bases. The length of the CDR3 is 16 residues. Germline-derived CDR1 and CDR2 are MGHRA and YSYEKL. V lost 0 bases, J lost 2 bases, and 5 bases stayed unmatched. CDR3 sequence reads: CASSQELAGVTYEQYF. The CDR3 nucleotides are TGCGCCAGCAGCCAAGAACTAGCGGGTGTTACCTACGAGCAGTACTTC.

The chain carries TRBV25-1 and TRBJ2-1; TRBD2 agrees at 11 bases. With V trimmed by 4 bases and J by 2 bases, 4 bases remained unmatched. Germline CDR1 is MGHDK and CDR2 is SYGVNS. The CDR3 covers 16 residues. The chain's CDR3 is CASSALAGGPYNEQFF. The CDR3 coding sequence is TGTGCCAGCAGTGCTTTAGCGGGAGGGCCCTACAATGAGCAGTTCTTC.

The chain is built from TRBV2 and TRBJ2-1, with 13 bases lining up with TRBD2. The CDR3 extends over 14 amino acids. Germline-derived CDR1 and CDR2 are SNHLY and FYNNEI. The V segment lost 7 bases and the J segment 8 bases; nucleotides outside the gene matches: 5. CDR3 loop: CASIRTSGSYEQFF. The CDR3 DNA reads as TGTGCCAGCATTCGGACTAGCGGGAGCTATGAGCAGTTCTTC.

This clone came up once. The rearrangement joins TRBV7-9 to TRBJ1-4, with D perhaps TRBD1 (6 bases). CDR3 size: 15 residues. Germline V gene sequence: CDR1 SEHNR, CDR2 FQNEAQ (reference sequence). Trimming cost V 6 bases and J 5 bases, with 16 bases left between them. This CDR3 is CASSLRTDSNEKLFF. In DNA form, the CDR3 reads TGTGCCAGCAGTCTTAGGACAGACTCGAATGAAAAACTGTTTTTT.

The J gene is TRBJ2-7, the V gene TRBV21-1; the D call of TRBD1 is as the table states it, not checked on the DNA. TRBV21-1 is a listed pseudogene. The CDR3 has 18 amino acids. The CDR3 DNA sequence: TGTGCCAGCAGGGGGACAGGGCTCGCCTTAAGCCCTACCTACGAGCAGTACTTC. This sequence encodes CASRGTGLALSPTYEQYF.

Only one count was recorded for this clone. The chain uses TRBV6-1 and TRBJ2-5; TRBD2 is a possible D gene (6 bases). Germline CDR1 and CDR2: MNHNS and SASEGT. The CDR3 covers 15 residues. V was cut by 5 bases and J by 4 bases, with 17 bases left in between. CDR3 protein: CASSSREGGPETQYF. CDR3 coding DNA: TGTGCCAGCAGTTCCCGAGAGGGAGGTCCAGAGACCCAGTACTTC.

This rearrangement joins TRBV28 to TRBJ1-6; tentative D call: TRBD1 (5 bases). Trimming left V 2 bases short and J 2 bases short, with 16 bases between. Germline CDR1 reads MDHEN; CDR2 reads SYDVKM. The CDR3 consists of 18 residues. CDR3 protein: CASSLGKAQGTYNSPLHF. CDR3 DNA sequence: TGTGCCAGCAGTTTAGGGAAGGCCCAGGGCACCTATAATTCACCCCTCCACTTT.

J is TRBJ1-1 and V is TRBV27; the match to TRBD1 covers 12 bases. V dropped 8 bases and J dropped 2; count of bases not matched to a gene: 6. This CDR3 has 15 residues. CDR1 is MNHEY and CDR2 is SMNVEV in the germline V gene (reference sequence). CDR3 in DNA: TGTGCCAGCCGGGACAGGGGGCCAACCAACACTGAAGCTTTCTTT. Translated, it gives CASRDRGPTNTEAFF.

The J gene is TRBJ1-6, the V gene TRBV11-2, with D perhaps TRBD1 (6 bases). Trimming cost V 5 bases and J 8 bases, with 10 bases left between them. The CDR3 contains 13 residues. The V gene's germline CDR1 is SGHAT and CDR2 FQNNGV. CDR3 loop: CASSPKGDSPLHF. In DNA, the CDR3 is TGTGCCAGCAGCCCAAAGGGGGATTCACCCCTCCACTTT.

The chain employs TRBV6-5 and TRBJ1-2; unclear D gene. CDR1 MNHEY and CDR2 SVGAGI come from the germline V gene. V shed 6 bases and J shed 7 bases, with 12 bases lying between them. There are 12 residues in the CDR3. CDR3 nucleotide sequence: TGTGCCAGCAGATCCGGTGCGGGTGGCTACACCTTC. This encodes CASRSGAGGYTF.

V and J are TRBV15 and TRBJ2-6; no clear D. Germline V gene data show CDR1 as LNHNV and CDR2 as YYDKDF (reference sequence). Trimming took 0 bases from V and 0 from J, leaving 15 bases between them. The CDR3 sequence is 19 residues long. The CDR3 DNA follows: TGTGCCACCAGCAGAGATTGGGCCAACGCGCCCTCTGGGGCCAACGTCCTGACTTTC. This codes for CATSRDWANAPSGANVLTF. Complete variable domain (other parts from reference TRBV15 and TRBJ2-6): DAMVIQNPRYQVTQFGKPVTLSCSQTLNHNVMYWYQQKSSQAPKLLFHYYDKDFNNEADTPDNFQSRRPNTSFCFLDIRSPGLGDTAMYLCATSRDWANAPSGANVLTFGAGSRLTVL.

This chain connects TRBV5-6 to TRBJ2-1; tentative D call: TRBD2 (5 bases). From germline, CDR1 is SGHDT and CDR2 YYEEEE. The CDR3 length is 14 residues. Trimming took off 5 bases at V and 3 bases at J, with 12 bases between the two ends. The chain's CDR3 is CASRQTGIYNEQFF. The CDR3 bases are TGTGCCAGCAGACAAACGGGAATCTACAATGAGCAGTTCTTC.

The chain has TRBV5-6 and TRBJ1-2; TRBD1 might be the D (6 bases). The CDR3 loop spans 15 amino acids. Trimming left V 0 bases short and J 0 bases short, with 9 bases between. Germline V lookup: CDR1 SGHDT, CDR2 YYEEEE. The CDR3 loop is CASSLGPGANYGYTF. The CDR3 DNA sequence: TGTGCCAGCAGCTTGGGGCCAGGGGCTAACTATGGCTACACCTTC.